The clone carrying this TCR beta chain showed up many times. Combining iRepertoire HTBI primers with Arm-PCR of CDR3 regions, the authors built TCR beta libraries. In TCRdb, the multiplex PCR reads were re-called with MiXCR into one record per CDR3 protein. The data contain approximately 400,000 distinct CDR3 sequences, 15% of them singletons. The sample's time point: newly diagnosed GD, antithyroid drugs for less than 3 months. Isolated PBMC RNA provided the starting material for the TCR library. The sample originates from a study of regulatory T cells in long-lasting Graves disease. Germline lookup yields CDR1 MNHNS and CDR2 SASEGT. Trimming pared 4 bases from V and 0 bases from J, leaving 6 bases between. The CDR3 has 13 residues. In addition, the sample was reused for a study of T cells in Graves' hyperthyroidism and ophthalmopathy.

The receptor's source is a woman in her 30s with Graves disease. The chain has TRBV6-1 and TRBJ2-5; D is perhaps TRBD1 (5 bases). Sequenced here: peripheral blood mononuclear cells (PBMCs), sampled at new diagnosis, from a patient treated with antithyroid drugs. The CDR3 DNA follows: TGTGCCAGCAGTGGACAGTACCAAGAGACCCAGTACTTC. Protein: CASSGQYQETQYF.